This note documents a single T cell receptor beta chain sequence. As yet, its antigen is unknown. CDR1 is SGHAT and CDR2 is FQNNGV in the germline V gene. The CDR3 is 16 residues long. V trimming: 3 bases; J trimming: 4 bases; junction bases outside the gene matches: 9. UMIs and sample barcodes were carried by the TCR alpha and TCR beta cDNA libraries that 5'RACE produced using constant-segment primers. TCRdb called the 5' RACE reads again in MiXCR, with one record for every CDR3 protein. Found here are roughly 600,000 distinct CDR3 sequences, about a sixth of them singletons; the top ten hold 12%. This sample was taken from a study of T-cell memory formation after mild COVID-19. Study in general: Largely, TCR clusters stayed within a single donor.

Whole-study results and caveats: Whereas later expanders leaned CD4+, clones contracting day 15 to 85 showed a balanced CD4/CD8 makeup. Mainly CM and EM harbored the contracting CD4+ clones; mainly EMRA harbored the CD8+ ones.

Sequencing input: PBMCs or a T cell subset sorted from them (not recorded which). The chain employs TRBV11-2 and TRBJ2-1, with TRBD2 identical over 7 bases. The clonotype was recovered from an adult woman who had mild COVID-19 (a few samples of this study predate the infection). Cell type and time point are not known. The CDR3 sequence: CASSFNAGVMYNEQFF. CDR3 nucleotides: TGTGCCAGCAGCTTCAACGCGGGGGTGATGTACAATGAGCAGTTCTTC. The entire variable domain, with the rest obtained from reference TRBV11-2 and TRBJ2-1, is as follows: EAGVAQSPRYKIIEKRQSVAFWCNPISGHATLYWYQQILGQGPKLLIQFQNNGVVDDSQLPKDRFSAERLKGVDSTLKIQPAKLEDSAVYLCASSFNAGVMYNEQFFGPGTRLTVL.